This T cell receptor beta chain originates from a study of T-cell memory formation after mild COVID-19. Study information: TCR clusters mostly belonged to single donors.

A remark on this clonotype: Mismatch with germline at one junction end may stem from a read error.

MiXCR, applied by TCRdb to the 5' RACE reads, yields one record per CDR3 protein. The data show about 260,000 distinct CDR3 sequences, roughly 17% seen once. The CDR3 covers 13 residues. In germline, CDR1 is KGHSH, CDR2 LQKENI. Input material: PBMCs or a T cell subset sorted from them (not recorded which). The source is a young man who had mild COVID-19 (a few samples of this study predate the infection). Cell type and time point are not known. This chain uses TRBV18 with TRBJ1-5, with unresolved D. Here the CDR3 reads CASSPISSQPQHF. In DNA, the CDR3 is TGTGCCAGCTCACCGATTAGCAGTCAGCCCCAGCATTTT.